This passage covers 18 T cell receptor beta chains from one sample sequenced in a study of control samples from healthy donors and cancer patients (TCRdb year 2020). The library was made by the immunoSEQ multiplex PCR assay. TCRdb obtained this table from immuneACCESS and retained in-frame rearrangements with V and J assigned. These tables miss some clones; where compared with another copy, unresolved V genes account for less than half of the shortfall, and the remainder is unexplained. Recorded for this sample are about 82,000 clones; 89% of them occurred a single time. The ten largest clones capture about 7.1% of the sample. Sequencing was performed on blood. Receptors originate from a man aged 50 to 60 in good health.

This rearrangement joins TRBV6-1 to TRBJ1-2, with TRBD1 matching over 9 bases. The V gene end was trimmed by 0 bases and the J gene end by 8 bases; junction bases not matched to a gene: 7. The length of the CDR3 is 15 residues. Germline V gene sequence: CDR1 MNHNS, CDR2 SASEGT. Here the CDR3 DNA reads TGTGCCAGCAGTGAAGCCGGGACAGGGTCCGTCGGCTACACCTTC. Translation: CASSEAGTGSVGYTF.

The chain combines TRBV30 with TRBJ2-7; a weak D match, TRBD2 (5 bases). Germline loops: CDR1 GTSNPN, CDR2 SVGIG (reference sequence). This CDR3 spans 13 amino acids. Between the trimmed V and J ends, which lost 3 bases and 7 bases, there was a span of 16 bases. As DNA, the CDR3 is TGTGCCTGGAGGACGTACTCCACGGGGGAGCAGTACTTC. Translation gives CAWRTYSTGEQYF.

In this sample, this clone turned up a few times. The chain employs TRBV7-2 and TRBJ2-7; D is perhaps TRBD1 (6 bases). The CDR3 is 12 residues long. V was trimmed by 5 bases and J by 4 bases, leaving 9 bases between them. The V gene's germline CDR1 is SGHTA and CDR2 FQGNSA. The CDR3 is CASSTQGYEQYF. CDR3 nucleotides: TGTGCCAGCAGCACTCAGGGGTACGAGCAGTACTTC.

The chain links TRBV5-4 to TRBJ2-1, with 10 positions matching TRBD2. Losses at the gene ends were 1 base for V and 3 bases for J; bases not matched to a gene: 1. Germline lookup yields CDR1 SGHNT and CDR2 YYREEE (reference sequence). The CDR3 spans 15 residues. The DNA for the CDR3 is TGTGCCAGCAGCTTGCTAGCGGGGGACTACAATGAGCAGTTCTTC. It is translated as CASSLLAGDYNEQFF.

The chain has TRBV7-2 and TRBJ2-5, with 9 bases that match TRBD1. The CDR3 extends over 17 amino acids. Germline V gene data show CDR1 as SGHTA and CDR2 as FQGNSA. With V trimmed by 5 bases and J by 4 bases, 14 bases remained unmatched. CDR3 sequence: CASSVYGTGRGVETQYF. The DNA for the CDR3 is TGTGCCAGCAGCGTATACGGGACAGGGAGGGGGGTAGAGACCCAGTACTTC.

The gene calls are TRBV10-3 and TRBJ2-1; D not resolved. V gave up 0 bases and J gave up 2 bases, with 14 bases separating them. The CDR3 sequence is 17 residues long. CDR1 and CDR2 (germline): ENHRY, SYGVKD. The DNA for the CDR3 is TGTGCCATCAGTGAGTCCGGATCAGATAGGGCCTACAATGAGCAGTTCTTC. Protein product: CAISESGSDRAYNEQFF.

CDR3 residues: CASRARVDTGELFF. The CDR3 DNA is TGCGCCAGCAGAGCGAGGGTGGACACCGGGGAGCTGTTTTTT. The chain combines TRBV5-1 with TRBJ2-2; tentatively, D is TRBD2 (5 bases). CDR1 SGHRS and CDR2 YFSETQ come from the germline V gene. Trimming shortened V by 5 bases and J by 3 bases, and 11 bases separated the two germline ends. This CDR3 contains 14 residues.

This chain uses TRBV10-3 with TRBJ2-3, with TRBD1 as a possible D gene (6 bases). This CDR3 has 16 residues. Germline assignment: CDR1 ENHRY and CDR2 SYGVKD. Trimming took 5 bases from V and 0 from J, leaving 15 bases between them. The CDR3 sequence is CAISNAGDSSTDTQYF. As DNA, the CDR3 is TGTGCCATCAGTAACGCAGGGGATAGTAGCACAGATACGCAGTATTTT.

The rearrangement joins TRBV18 to TRBJ2-2; D is unresolved. Trimming left V 2 bases short and J 6 bases short, with 7 bases between. The CDR3 extends over 13 amino acids. The germline V gene encodes CDR1 KGHSH and CDR2 LQKENI. In DNA form, the CDR3 reads TGTGCCAGCTCACCAATGGGTCCCGGGGAGCTGTTTTTT. It codes for CASSPMGPGELFF.

This clone was seen a handful of times. This chain uses TRBV6-2 or TRBV6-3 with TRBJ1-2, with D unresolved. Per the germline V gene, CDR1 is MNHEY and CDR2 is SVGEGT. Trimming took off 6 bases at V and 8 bases at J, with 10 bases between the two ends. The CDR3 loop spans 11 amino acids. In nucleotides, the CDR3 is TGTGCCAGCAGCCAGCGTGGGGGCTACACCTTC. Its protein is CASSQRGGYTF.

The chain is built from TRBV4-2 and TRBJ2-7; 8 nucleotides align to TRBD2. This CDR3 region has 16 residues. The ends lost 0 bases at V and 3 bases at J; junction bases unmatched: 7. The germline V gene has CDR1 LGHNA and CDR2 YNFKEQ. CDR3 region: CASSQESSGGLYEQYF. Here the CDR3 DNA reads TGTGCCAGCAGCCAAGAATCGTCGGGGGGGCTCTACGAGCAGTACTTC.

The chain uses TRBV5-1 and TRBJ2-1; no clear D gene. Germline V gene sequence: CDR1 SGHRS, CDR2 YFSETQ. This CDR3 is built from 12 residues. Trimming removed 3 bases at V and 9 bases at J, with 10 bases between. CDR3 bases: TGCGCCAGCAGCTCGACCTACCCTGAGCAGTTCTTC. It translates to CASSSTYPEQFF.

The chain joins TRBV5-1 to TRBJ2-7; TRBD1 matches 8 bases. CDR3 length equals 14 residues. After removal of 4 bases from V and 3 bases from J, the junction contained 6 bases not matched to a gene. CDR1 is SGHRS, CDR2 YFSETQ, per germline. The DNA of the CDR3 is TGCGCCAGCAGCACGGGACAGGTCAACTACGAGCAGTACTTC. Its protein is CASSTGQVNYEQYF.

J is TRBJ1-1 and V is TRBV7-9, with a tentative D call TRBD1 (6 bases). V dropped 5 bases and J dropped 10 bases, with 17 bases sitting between them. CDR1 and CDR2 from the germline V gene are SEHNR and FQNEAQ (reference sequence). This CDR3 comprises 13 residues. CDR3 DNA sequence: TGTGCCAGCAGCCCCGCACACAGGGTACGAGCTTTCTTT. Translating it yields CASSPAHRVRAFF.

The rearrangement links TRBV15 to TRBJ2-5, with 8 bases identical to TRBD2. The CDR3 spans 16 residues. With 0 bases clipped from V and 3 bases from J, the junction kept 6 bases outside the gene matches. Germline V gives CDR1 LNHNV, CDR2 YYDKDF (reference sequence). DNA of the CDR3: TGTGCCACCAGCAGAGAGAGTGGCGGGGGGAAAGAGACCCAGTACTTC. Protein product: CATSRESGGGKETQYF. Using reference TRBV15 and TRBJ2-5 for the parts outside the CDR3, the full variable domain is DAMVIQNPRYQVTQFGKPVTLSCSQTLNHNVMYWYQQKSSQAPKLLFHYYDKDFNNEADTPDNFQSRRPNTSFCFLDIRSPGLGDTAMYLCATSRESGGGKETQYFGPGTRLLVL.

The chain employs TRBV7-8 and TRBJ1-4; 12 bases are shared with TRBD1. V lost 3 bases to trimming and J lost 7 bases; unmatched junction nucleotides: 6. This CDR3 contains 16 residues. Germline V gene sequence: CDR1 SGHVS, CDR2 FQNEAQ. In DNA form, the CDR3 reads TGTGCCAGCAGCTTCGGGACAGGGGGCGTAAGTGAAAAACTGTTTTTT. Amino acids: CASSFGTGGVSEKLFF.

This clone occurred once. The gene calls are TRBV7-9 and TRBJ2-7, with D perhaps TRBD2 (5 bases). V was cut by 5 bases and J by 1 base, with 9 bases left in between. Germline CDR1 and CDR2: SEHNR and FQNEAQ (reference sequence). The CDR3 length is 13 residues. The CDR3 loop reads CASSGRGSYEQYF. The CDR3 region has the DNA TGTGCCAGCAGCGGCCGAGGGTCCTACGAGCAGTACTTC.

The V and J genes are TRBV27 and TRBJ2-3; no clear D. The germline V gene has CDR1 MNHEY and CDR2 SMNVEV (reference sequence). The CDR3 spans 13 residues. V dropped 2 bases and J dropped 2 bases, with 5 bases sitting between them. The CDR3 protein is CASSLRSTDTQYF. CDR3 DNA sequence: TGTGCCAGCAGTTTACGGTCCACAGATACGCAGTATTTT.